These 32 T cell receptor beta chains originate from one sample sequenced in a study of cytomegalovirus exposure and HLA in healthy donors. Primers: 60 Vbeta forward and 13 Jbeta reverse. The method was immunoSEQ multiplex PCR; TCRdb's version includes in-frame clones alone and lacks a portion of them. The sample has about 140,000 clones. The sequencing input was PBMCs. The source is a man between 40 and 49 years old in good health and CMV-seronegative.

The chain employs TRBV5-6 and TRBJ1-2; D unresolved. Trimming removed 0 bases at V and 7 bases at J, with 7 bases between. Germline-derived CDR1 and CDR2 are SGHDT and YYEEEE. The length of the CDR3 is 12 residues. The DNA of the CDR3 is TGTGCCAGCAGCTTGGAGCGGGGTGGCTACACCTTC. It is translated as CASSLERGGYTF.

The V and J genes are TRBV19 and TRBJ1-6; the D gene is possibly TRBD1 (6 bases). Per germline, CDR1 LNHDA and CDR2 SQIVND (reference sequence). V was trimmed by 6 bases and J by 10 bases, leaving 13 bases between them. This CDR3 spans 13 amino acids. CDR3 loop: CASSVQGGSPLHF. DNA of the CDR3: TGTGCCAGTAGCGTACAGGGAGGGTCACCCCTCCACTTT.

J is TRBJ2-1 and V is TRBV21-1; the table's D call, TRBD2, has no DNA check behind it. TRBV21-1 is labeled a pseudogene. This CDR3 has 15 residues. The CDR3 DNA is TGTGCCAGCACCCCCGGGGGACTGGCTACGGATGAGCAGTTCTTC. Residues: CASTPGGLATDEQFF.

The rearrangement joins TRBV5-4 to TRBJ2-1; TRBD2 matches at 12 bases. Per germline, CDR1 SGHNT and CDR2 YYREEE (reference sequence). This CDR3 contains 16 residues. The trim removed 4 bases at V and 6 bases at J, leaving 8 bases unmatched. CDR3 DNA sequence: TGTGCCAGCAGCCCGGGACTAGCGGGTATGGGCAATGAGCAGTTCTTC. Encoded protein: CASSPGLAGMGNEQFF.

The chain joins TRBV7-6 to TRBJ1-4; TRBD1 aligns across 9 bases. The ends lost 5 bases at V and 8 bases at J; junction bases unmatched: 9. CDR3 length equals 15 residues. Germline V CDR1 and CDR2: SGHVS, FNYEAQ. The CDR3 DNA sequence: TGTGCCAGCAGCCAATTAACAGGGGGCGCCGAAAAACTGTTTTTT. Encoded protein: CASSQLTGGAEKLFF.

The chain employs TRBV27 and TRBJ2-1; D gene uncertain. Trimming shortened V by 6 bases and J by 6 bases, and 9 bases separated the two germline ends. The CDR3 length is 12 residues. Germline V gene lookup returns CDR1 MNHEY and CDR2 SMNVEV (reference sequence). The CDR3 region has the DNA TGTGCCAGCAGCGTGATCGGCAATGAGCAGTTCTTC. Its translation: CASSVIGNEQFF.

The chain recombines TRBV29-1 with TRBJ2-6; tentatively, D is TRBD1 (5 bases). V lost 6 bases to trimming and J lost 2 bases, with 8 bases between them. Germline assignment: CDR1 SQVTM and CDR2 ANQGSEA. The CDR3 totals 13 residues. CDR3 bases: TGCAGCGTCCGGACAACTGGGGCCAACGTCCTGACTTTC. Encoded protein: CSVRTTGANVLTF.

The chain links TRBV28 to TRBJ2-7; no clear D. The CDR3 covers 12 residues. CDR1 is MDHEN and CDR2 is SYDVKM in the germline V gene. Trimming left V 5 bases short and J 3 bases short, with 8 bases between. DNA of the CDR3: TGTGCCAGCAGTCTAAAATACTACGAGCAGTACTTC. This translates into CASSLKYYEQYF.

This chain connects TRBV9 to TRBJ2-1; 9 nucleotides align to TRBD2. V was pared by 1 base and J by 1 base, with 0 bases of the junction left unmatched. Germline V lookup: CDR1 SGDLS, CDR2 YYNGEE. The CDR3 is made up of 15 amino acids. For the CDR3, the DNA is TGTGCCAGCAGCGTACTAGCGGGGTCCTACAATGAGCAGTTCTTC. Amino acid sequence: CASSVLAGSYNEQFF.

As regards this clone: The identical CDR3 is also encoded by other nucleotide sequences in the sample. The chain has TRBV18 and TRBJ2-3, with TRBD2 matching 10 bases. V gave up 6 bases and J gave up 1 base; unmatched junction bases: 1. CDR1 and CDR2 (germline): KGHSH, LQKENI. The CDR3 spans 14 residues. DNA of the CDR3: TGTGCCAGCTCCCTAGCGGGAGGCACAGATACGCAGTATTTT. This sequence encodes CASSLAGGTDTQYF.

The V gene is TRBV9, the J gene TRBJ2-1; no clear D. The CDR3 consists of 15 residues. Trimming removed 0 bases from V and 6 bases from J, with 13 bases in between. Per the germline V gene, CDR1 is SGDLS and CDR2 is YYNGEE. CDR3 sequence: CASSVGIDSSNEQFF. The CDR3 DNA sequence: TGTGCCAGCAGCGTAGGAATAGACTCGAGCAATGAGCAGTTCTTC.

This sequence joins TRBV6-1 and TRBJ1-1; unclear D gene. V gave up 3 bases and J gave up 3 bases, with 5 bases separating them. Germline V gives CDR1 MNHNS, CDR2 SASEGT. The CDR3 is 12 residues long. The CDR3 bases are TGTGCCAGCAGTGAGACATACACTGAAGCTTTCTTT. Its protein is CASSETYTEAFF.

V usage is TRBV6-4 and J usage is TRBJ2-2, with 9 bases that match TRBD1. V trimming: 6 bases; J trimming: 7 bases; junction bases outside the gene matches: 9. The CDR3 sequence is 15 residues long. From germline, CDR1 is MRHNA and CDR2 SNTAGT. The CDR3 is CASRKDRGSGGELFF. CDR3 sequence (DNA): TGTGCCAGCAGAAAAGACAGGGGGAGCGGCGGGGAGCTGTTTTTT.

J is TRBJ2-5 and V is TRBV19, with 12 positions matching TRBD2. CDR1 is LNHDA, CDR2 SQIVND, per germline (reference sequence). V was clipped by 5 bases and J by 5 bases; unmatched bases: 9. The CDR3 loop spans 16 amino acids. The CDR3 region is CASSGELAGGDETQYF. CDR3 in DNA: TGTGCCAGTAGTGGGGAACTAGCGGGGGGCGACGAGACCCAGTACTTC.

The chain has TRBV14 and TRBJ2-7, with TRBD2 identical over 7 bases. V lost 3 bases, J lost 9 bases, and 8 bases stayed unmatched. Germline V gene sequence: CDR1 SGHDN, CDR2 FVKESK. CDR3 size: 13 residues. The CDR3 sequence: CASSQSQRGRQYF. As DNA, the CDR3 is TGTGCCAGCAGCCAGAGTCAGCGGGGTCGGCAGTACTTC. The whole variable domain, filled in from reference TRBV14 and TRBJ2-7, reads EAGVTQFPSHSVIEKGQTVTLRCDPISGHDNLYWYRRVMGKEIKFLLHFVKESKQDESGMPNNRFLAERTGGTYSTLKVQPAELEDSGVYFCASSQSQRGRQYFGPGTRLTVT.

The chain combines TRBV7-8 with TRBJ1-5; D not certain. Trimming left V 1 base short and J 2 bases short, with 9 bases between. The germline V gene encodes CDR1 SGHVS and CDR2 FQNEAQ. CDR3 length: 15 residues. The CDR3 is CASSLGLEGNQPQHF. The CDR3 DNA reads TGTGCCAGCAGCTTAGGCTTAGAGGGCAATCAGCCCCAGCATTTT.

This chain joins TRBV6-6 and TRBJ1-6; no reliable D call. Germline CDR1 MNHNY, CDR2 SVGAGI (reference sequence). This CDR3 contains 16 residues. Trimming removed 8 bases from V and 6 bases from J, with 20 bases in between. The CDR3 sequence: CASSDYSGLFNSPLHF. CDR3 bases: TGTGCCAGCTCCGATTACTCCGGACTGTTTAATTCACCCCTCCACTTT.

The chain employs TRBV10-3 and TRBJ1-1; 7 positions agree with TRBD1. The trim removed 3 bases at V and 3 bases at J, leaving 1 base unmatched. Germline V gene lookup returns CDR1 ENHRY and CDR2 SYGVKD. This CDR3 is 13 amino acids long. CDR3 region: CAISETGDTEAFF. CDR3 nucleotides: TGTGCCATCAGTGAAACAGGGGACACTGAAGCTTTCTTT.

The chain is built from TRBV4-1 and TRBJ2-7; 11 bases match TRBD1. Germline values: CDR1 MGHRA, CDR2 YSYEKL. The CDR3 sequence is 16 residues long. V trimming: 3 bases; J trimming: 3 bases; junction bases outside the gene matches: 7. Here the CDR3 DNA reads TGCGCCAGCAGCCACCTTTGGACAGGGGGCGGCTACGAGCAGTACTTC. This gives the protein CASSHLWTGGGYEQYF.

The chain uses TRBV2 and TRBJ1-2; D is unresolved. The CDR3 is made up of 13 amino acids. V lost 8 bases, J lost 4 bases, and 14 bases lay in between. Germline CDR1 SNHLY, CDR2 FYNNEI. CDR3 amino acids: CASGLRVAYGYTF. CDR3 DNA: TGTGCCAGCGGATTACGGGTCGCCTATGGCTACACCTTC.

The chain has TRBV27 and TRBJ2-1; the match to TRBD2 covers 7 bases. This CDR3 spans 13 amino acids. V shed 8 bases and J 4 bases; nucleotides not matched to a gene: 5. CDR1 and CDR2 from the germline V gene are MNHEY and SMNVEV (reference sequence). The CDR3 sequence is CASRGSGYNEQFF. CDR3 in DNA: TGTGCCAGCCGGGGTAGCGGGTACAATGAGCAGTTCTTC.

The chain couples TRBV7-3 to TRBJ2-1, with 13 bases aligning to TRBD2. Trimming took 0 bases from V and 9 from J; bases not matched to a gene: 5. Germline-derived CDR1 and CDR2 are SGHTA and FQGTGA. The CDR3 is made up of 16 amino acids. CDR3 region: CASSLTGTSGAREQFF. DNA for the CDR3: TGTGCCAGCAGCTTAACAGGGACTAGCGGGGCTCGTGAGCAGTTCTTC.

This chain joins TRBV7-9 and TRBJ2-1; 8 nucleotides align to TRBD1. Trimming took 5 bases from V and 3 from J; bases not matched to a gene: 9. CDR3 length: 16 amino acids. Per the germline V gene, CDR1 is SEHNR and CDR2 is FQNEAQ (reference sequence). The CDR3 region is CASSGPGTGVYNEQFF. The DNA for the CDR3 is TGTGCCAGCAGCGGACCCGGGACAGGTGTCTACAATGAGCAGTTCTTC.

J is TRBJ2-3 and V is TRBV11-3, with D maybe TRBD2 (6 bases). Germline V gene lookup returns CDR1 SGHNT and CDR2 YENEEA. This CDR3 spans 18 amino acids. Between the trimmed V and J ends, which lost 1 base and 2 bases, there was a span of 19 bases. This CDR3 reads CASSLASPLAVLTDTQYF. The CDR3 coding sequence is TGTGCCAGCAGCTTAGCCAGCCCCTTAGCGGTCCTCACAGATACGCAGTATTTT. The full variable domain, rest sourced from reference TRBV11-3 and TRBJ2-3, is EAGVVQSPRYKIIEKKQPVAFWCNPISGHNTLYWYLQNLGQGPELLIRYENEEAVDDSQLPKDRFSAERLKGVDSTLKIQPAELGDSAVYLCASSLASPLAVLTDTQYFGPGTRLTVL.

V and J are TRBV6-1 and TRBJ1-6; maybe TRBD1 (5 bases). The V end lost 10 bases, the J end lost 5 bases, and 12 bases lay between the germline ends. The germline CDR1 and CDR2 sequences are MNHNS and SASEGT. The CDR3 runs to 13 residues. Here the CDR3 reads CATRVENNSPLHF. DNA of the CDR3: TGTGCCACCAGGGTGGAGAATAATTCACCCCTCCACTTT.

CDR3 amino acids: CASSLTIGQSSNYGYTF. CDR3 nucleotide sequence: TGTGCCAGCAGCTTAACGATAGGACAGTCCTCTAACTATGGCTACACCTTC. The gene calls are TRBV7-9 and TRBJ1-2, with D perhaps TRBD1 (6 bases). The CDR3 has 17 amino acids. V lost 2 bases, J lost 0 bases, and 16 bases lay in between. Per the germline V gene, CDR1 is SEHNR and CDR2 is FQNEAQ (reference sequence). Combining the CDR3 with reference TRBV7-9 and TRBJ1-2 gives the whole variable domain DTGVSQNPRHKITKRGQNVTFRCDPISEHNRLYWYRQTLGQGPEFLTYFQNEAQLEKSRLLSDRFSAERPKGSFSTLEIQRTEQGDSAMYLCASSLTIGQSSNYGYTFGSGTRLTVV.

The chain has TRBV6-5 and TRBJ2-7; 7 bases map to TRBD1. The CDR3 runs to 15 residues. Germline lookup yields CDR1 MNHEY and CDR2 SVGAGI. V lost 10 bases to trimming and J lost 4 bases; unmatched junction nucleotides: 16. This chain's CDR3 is CATPRLGQANYEQYF. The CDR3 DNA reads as TGTGCCACCCCTCGCCTTGGACAGGCCAATTACGAGCAGTACTTC.

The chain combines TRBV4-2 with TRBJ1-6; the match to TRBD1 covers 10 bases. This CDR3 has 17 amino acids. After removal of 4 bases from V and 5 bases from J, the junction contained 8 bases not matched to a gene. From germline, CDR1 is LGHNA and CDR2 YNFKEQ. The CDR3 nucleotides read TGTGCCAGCAGCCCCCCGACAGGGGGCATGGATAATTCACCCCTCCACTTT. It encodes CASSPPTGGMDNSPLHF.

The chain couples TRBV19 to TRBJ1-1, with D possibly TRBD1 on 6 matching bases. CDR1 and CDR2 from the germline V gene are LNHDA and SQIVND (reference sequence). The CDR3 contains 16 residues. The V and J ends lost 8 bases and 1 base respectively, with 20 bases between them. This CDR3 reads CASLGIPGRGNTEAFF. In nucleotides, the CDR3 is TGTGCCAGTTTGGGGATCCCGGGCAGGGGGAACACTGAAGCTTTCTTT. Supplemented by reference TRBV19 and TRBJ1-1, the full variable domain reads DGGITQSPKYLFRKEGQNVTLSCEQNLNHDAMYWYRQDPGQGLRLIYYSQIVNDFQKGDIAEGYSVSREKKESFPLTVTSAQKNPTAFYLCASLGIPGRGNTEAFFGQGTRLTVV.

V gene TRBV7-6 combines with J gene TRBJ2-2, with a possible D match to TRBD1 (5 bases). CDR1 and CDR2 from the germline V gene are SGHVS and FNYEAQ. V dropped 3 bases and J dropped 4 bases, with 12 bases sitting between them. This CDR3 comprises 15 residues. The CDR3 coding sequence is TGTGCCAGCAGCTTGGCAGGGAAGGGCACCGGGGAGCTGTTTTTT. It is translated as CASSLAGKGTGELFF.

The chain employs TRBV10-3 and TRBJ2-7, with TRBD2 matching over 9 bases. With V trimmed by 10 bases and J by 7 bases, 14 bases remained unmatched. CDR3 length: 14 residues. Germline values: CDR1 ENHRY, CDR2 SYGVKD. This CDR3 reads CASAGGWEGGEQYF. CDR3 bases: TGTGCCAGCGCGGGGGGGTGGGAAGGGGGAGAGCAGTACTTC.

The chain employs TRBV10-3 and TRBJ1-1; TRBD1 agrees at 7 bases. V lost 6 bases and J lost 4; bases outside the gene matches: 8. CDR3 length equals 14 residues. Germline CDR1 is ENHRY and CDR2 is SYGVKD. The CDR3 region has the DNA TGTGCCATCAGAAGACAGGGATTGAGCACTGAAGCTTTCTTT. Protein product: CAIRRQGLSTEAFF.